Shown below are 25 T cell receptor beta chains from a single sample sequenced in a study of T cells after posttransplantation cyclophosphamide. Here immunoSEQ multiplex PCR was the method, and the copy in TCRdb shows in-frame clones only, minus some. The sample consists of fewer than 25,000 clones, approximately 85% of them appearing once. Sequencing was carried out using PBMCs. These receptors were collected from a woman in her sixties with a blood cancer, CMV-positive, and with a related stem cell donor.

The V call is TRBV5-1, the J call TRBJ1-6; 8 bases agree with TRBD1. CDR1 SGHRS and CDR2 YFSETQ come from the germline V gene. Trimming took 0 bases from V and 9 from J; bases not matched to a gene: 5. This CDR3 region has 15 residues. The CDR3 is CASSLADREGSPLHF. DNA of the CDR3: TGCGCCAGCAGCTTGGCGGACAGGGAAGGTTCACCCCTCCACTTT.

The chain uses TRBV11-3 and TRBJ2-2, with a weak D call TRBD1 (5 bases). Per germline, CDR1 SGHNT and CDR2 YENEEA. V lost 3 bases and J 1 base, leaving 6 bases between the germline ends. CDR3 length equals 14 residues. CDR3 region: CASSLQGNTGELFF. The DNA for the CDR3 is TGTGCCAGCAGCTTGCAGGGGAACACCGGGGAGCTGTTTTTT.

This rearrangement joins TRBV19 to TRBJ2-1; TRBD1 matches at 9 bases. The CDR3 runs 14 residues. Germline trimming cut 5 bases from V and 9 bases from J; bases unmatched to any gene: 8. Germline CDR1 reads LNHDA; CDR2 reads SQIVND (reference sequence). CDR3 protein: CASSLYRGPGEQFF. The CDR3 DNA sequence: TGTGCCAGTAGTCTGTACAGGGGGCCGGGTGAGCAGTTCTTC. The variable domain in full, with the rest retrieved from reference TRBV19 and TRBJ2-1, is DGGITQSPKYLFRKEGQNVTLSCEQNLNHDAMYWYRQDPGQGLRLIYYSQIVNDFQKGDIAEGYSVSREKKESFPLTVTSAQKNPTAFYLCASSLYRGPGEQFFGPGTRLTVL.

This chain uses TRBV30 with TRBJ1-2; 7 bases are a match to TRBD1. Germline V CDR1 and CDR2: GTSNPN, SVGIG (reference sequence). The CDR3 has 11 amino acids. J lost 8 bases, V lost 6 bases, and 6 bases had no gene match. CDR3 sequence: CACKDRHGYTF. In DNA form, the CDR3 reads TGTGCCTGCAAGGACAGGCACGGCTACACCTTC.

V is TRBV7-3 and J is TRBJ2-5; TRBD2 agrees at 14 bases. This CDR3 region has 16 residues. With 5 bases clipped from V and 5 bases from J, the junction kept 7 bases outside the gene matches. The germline V gene encodes CDR1 SGHTA and CDR2 FQGTGA. The CDR3 nucleotides read TGTGCCAGCAGCCACCGGACTAGCGGGAGGAACGAGACCCAGTACTTC. This gives the protein CASSHRTSGRNETQYF.

By share of the sample, this clone is medium-sized. This chain uses TRBV6-6 with TRBJ2-7, with D perhaps matching TRBD2 (7 bases). The CDR3 totals 12 residues. Per germline, CDR1 MNHNY and CDR2 SVGAGI (reference sequence). V lost 8 bases, J lost 5 bases, and 13 bases lay in between. The CDR3 protein is CASGGARDEQYF. CDR3 in DNA: TGTGCCAGCGGGGGGGCGCGGGACGAGCAGTACTTC.

The genes are TRBV15 and TRBJ2-1, with D perhaps TRBD1 (6 bases). Germline CDR1 LNHNV, CDR2 YYDKDF (reference sequence). Between the trimmed V and J ends, which lost 1 base and 10 bases, there was a span of 14 bases. The length of the CDR3 is 14 residues. The CDR3 sequence: CATSRGDSQGEQFF. As DNA, the CDR3 is TGTGCCACCAGCAGAGGCGACTCCCAGGGGGAGCAGTTCTTC.

The rearrangement links TRBV7-9 to TRBJ1-5, with D maybe TRBD1 (5 bases). This CDR3 contains 13 residues. Trimming shortened V by 4 bases and J by 5 bases, and 9 bases separated the two germline ends. Germline V gene lookup returns CDR1 SEHNR and CDR2 FQNEAQ (reference sequence). DNA for the CDR3: TGTGCCAGCAGCTCCCAGGGATATCAGCCCCAGCATTTT. Amino acids: CASSSQGYQPQHF.

The CDR3 region has the DNA TGTGCCAGCGCGACAAACACTGAAGCTTTCTTT. This gives the protein CASATNTEAFF. The chain joins TRBV6-6 to TRBJ1-1; D not certain. The CDR3 sequence is 11 residues long. Trimming stripped 8 bases from V and 2 bases from J, with 6 bases between. The germline V gene encodes CDR1 MNHNY and CDR2 SVGAGI (reference sequence).

The chain is built from TRBV19 and TRBJ2-1; 10 positions agree with TRBD2. The CDR3 consists of 13 residues. CDR1 is LNHDA and CDR2 is SQIVND in the germline V gene (reference sequence). V was pared by 9 bases and J by 4 bases, with 3 bases of the junction left unmatched. The DNA for the CDR3 is TGTGCCAGCCGGACTAGCGGATACAATGAGCAGTTCTTC. Translated: CASRTSGYNEQFF.

The chain employs TRBV5-8 and TRBJ1-2, with no clear D. CDR1 is SGHTS and CDR2 is YDEGEE in the germline V gene. The CDR3 has 14 amino acids. V shed 2 bases and J shed 4 bases, with 12 bases lying between them. The CDR3 DNA reads as TGTGCCAGCAGCTTATCGGGAGGAGTCTATGGCTACACCTTC. Translation gives CASSLSGGVYGYTF.

V gene TRBV6-1 combines with J gene TRBJ2-1; D is undetermined. V gave up 3 bases and J gave up 7 bases, with 25 bases separating them. Looked up from germline, CDR1 is MNHNS and CDR2 is SASEGT. The CDR3 has 18 residues. CDR3 sequence (DNA): TGTGCCAGCAGTGATTCAGGCCCCTTGGGTCGCGCCCTGAATGAGCAGTTCTTC. It encodes CASSDSGPLGRALNEQFF.

This clone occurred once. The CDR3 loop is CASIGGRDNSPLHF. As DNA, the CDR3 is TGTGCCAGCATCGGCGGGAGGGATAATTCACCCCTCCACTTT. J is TRBJ1-6 and V is TRBV7-9; D unresolved. The CDR3 totals 14 residues. From germline, CDR1 is SEHNR and CDR2 FQNEAQ (reference sequence). V lost 7 bases to trimming and J lost 5 bases, with 12 bases between them.

The V gene is TRBV30, the J gene TRBJ2-7, with 7 bases fitting TRBD2. Germline assignment: CDR1 GTSNPN and CDR2 SVGIG (reference sequence). This CDR3 contains 14 residues. Losses at the gene ends were 2 bases for V and 0 bases for J; bases not matched to a gene: 4. CDR3: CAWSWSGISYEQYF. The CDR3 DNA reads as TGTGCCTGGAGTTGGAGCGGGATCTCCTACGAGCAGTACTTC.

The V gene is TRBV9, the J gene TRBJ1-1; unclear D gene. The V and J ends lost 2 bases and 6 bases respectively, with 26 bases between them. This CDR3 has 18 residues. CDR1 and CDR2 from the germline V gene are SGDLS and YYNGEE. CDR3 nucleotides: TGTGCCAGCAGCGTCGGCCCTTCCCCGGGGATCGCAACCTCTGAAGCTTTCTTT. This translates into CASSVGPSPGIATSEAFF.

V usage is TRBV15 and J usage is TRBJ2-1, with D maybe TRBD1 (5 bases). The CDR3 extends over 14 amino acids. Germline CDR1 reads LNHNV; CDR2 reads YYDKDF (reference sequence). V gave up 1 base and J gave up 10 bases, with 14 bases separating them. This CDR3 reads CATSRVSGLREQFF. Here the CDR3 DNA reads TGTGCCACCAGCAGAGTCTCAGGGCTAAGGGAGCAGTTCTTC. The variable domain in full, completed from reference TRBV15 and TRBJ2-1, reads DAMVIQNPRYQVTQFGKPVTLSCSQTLNHNVMYWYQQKSSQAPKLLFHYYDKDFNNEADTPDNFQSRRPNTSFCFLDIRSPGLGDTAMYLCATSRVSGLREQFFGPGTRLTVL.

The V gene is TRBV28, the J gene TRBJ1-1; D unresolved. This CDR3 is 14 amino acids long. Trimming removed 7 bases from V and 1 base from J, with 13 bases in between. CDR1 and CDR2 from the germline V gene are MDHEN and SYDVKM. CDR3 sequence (DNA): TGTGCCAGCACTACTGGACTCCCGAACACTGAAGCTTTCTTT. It translates to CASTTGLPNTEAFF.

This clone was picked up one time. The J gene is TRBJ1-3, the V gene TRBV19; no clear D gene. The CDR3 runs to 17 residues. The V gene lost 5 bases and the J gene lost 4 bases, with 21 bases spanning the gap. CDR1 and CDR2 from the germline V gene are LNHDA and SQIVND (reference sequence). CDR3 nucleotides: TGTGCCAGTAGTCCGCTCAGCGCGGAAAGGCTCGGAAACACCATATATTTT. This translates into CASSPLSAERLGNTIYF. The full variable domain, with the rest looked up from reference TRBV19 and TRBJ1-3, is DGGITQSPKYLFRKEGQNVTLSCEQNLNHDAMYWYRQDPGQGLRLIYYSQIVNDFQKGDIAEGYSVSREKKESFPLTVTSAQKNPTAFYLCASSPLSAERLGNTIYFGEGSWLTVV.

The V gene is TRBV5-4, the J gene TRBJ2-3; D call uncertain. Germline V CDR1 and CDR2: SGHNT, YYREEE (reference sequence). The CDR3 length is 14 residues. V lost 2 bases and J 2 bases, leaving 9 bases between the germline ends. CDR3 nucleotide sequence: TGTGCCAGCAGCTTAGACACCCTCACAGATACGCAGTATTTT. Protein: CASSLDTLTDTQYF.

The chain joins TRBV19 to TRBJ1-4; D possibly corresponds to TRBD1 (6 bases). This CDR3 contains 15 residues. The germline V gene has CDR1 LNHDA and CDR2 SQIVND (reference sequence). Trimming removed 5 bases from V and 5 bases from J, with 15 bases in between. The CDR3 coding sequence is TGTGCCAGTAGTCCCCGACAGGCGAACAATGAAAAACTGTTTTTT. It codes for CASSPRQANNEKLFF.

The genes are TRBV5-1 and TRBJ2-2; 8 nucleotides align to TRBD2. V trimming: 4 bases; J trimming: 4 bases; junction bases outside the gene matches: 15. The CDR3 is 18 residues long. CDR1 is SGHRS, CDR2 YFSETQ, per germline. In DNA, the CDR3 is TGCGCCAGCAGCACCGGCCGGGTAGCGGGAACGGGCACCGGGGAGCTGTTTTTT. Translation gives CASSTGRVAGTGTGELFF.

The chain uses TRBV5-1 and TRBJ2-7; D remains ambiguous. The CDR3 has 14 residues. Germline V lookup: CDR1 SGHRS, CDR2 YFSETQ. V was clipped by 4 bases and J by 1 base, with 12 bases between them. The CDR3 protein is CASSQYRDSYEQYF. DNA for the CDR3: TGCGCCAGCAGCCAATACAGAGATTCCTACGAGCAGTACTTC.

This chain links TRBV4-1 with TRBJ2-7, with a possible D match to TRBD2 (5 bases). V gave up 0 bases and J gave up 4 bases, with 13 bases separating them. CDR3 length equals 15 residues. Germline CDR1 and CDR2: MGHRA and YSYEKL. The CDR3 protein is CASSQDSEVAYEQYF. The CDR3 DNA sequence: TGCGCCAGCAGCCAAGATAGCGAGGTAGCTTACGAGCAGTACTTC.

The chain joins TRBV7-9 to TRBJ1-5; 7 bases are shared with TRBD1. Trimming took 5 bases from V and 5 from J; bases not matched to a gene: 9. The germline CDR1 and CDR2 sequences are SEHNR and FQNEAQ (reference sequence). The CDR3 consists of 15 residues. This CDR3 is CASSPDTGAHQPQHF. The CDR3 nucleotides are TGTGCCAGCAGCCCGGATACAGGGGCCCATCAGCCCCAGCATTTT.

The chain combines TRBV7-8 with TRBJ1-1; no clear D. Trimming removed 5 bases from V and 2 bases from J, with 6 bases in between. This CDR3 contains 12 residues. Germline CDR1 is SGHVS and CDR2 is FQNEAQ. This CDR3 is CASSPLNTEAFF. Written as DNA, the CDR3 is TGTGCCAGCAGCCCACTTAACACTGAAGCTTTCTTT.